A selection of T cell receptor beta chains follows, all from one sample in a study of post-analysis software for immune sequencing data. In TCRdb, the PCR reads were re-called with MiXCR into one record per CDR3 protein. The repertoire holds 750,000 to 950,000 distinct CDR3 sequences, with around 53% as singletons. The sequenced material came from blood. All receptors come from a girl aged 5 to 17 with multiple sclerosis. Each CDR3 is given with its conserved first and last residue. A D gene is named only where the DNA matches it firmly. A row's size may be missing; if present it is once, few, many or a size class.

CDR3: CASSQVTGGPNEQFF; DNA: TGTGCCAGCAGCCAAGTTACGGGAGGTCCCAATGAGCAGTTCTTC; D: TRBD2; size: .; J: TRBJ2-1; V: TRBV3-1
CDR3: CASSSKSGTREAEQFF; DNA: TGCGCCAGCAGCTCGAAATCCGGGACTAGAGAGGCCGAGCAGTTCTTC; D: TRBD2; size: few; J: TRBJ2-1; V: TRBV5-1
CDR3: CASSTGTGFEQYF; DNA: TGTGCCAGTAGTACCGGGACAGGGTTCGAGCAGTACTTC; D: TRBD1; size: .; J: TRBJ2-7; V: TRBV19
CDR3: CSATTGTSGFRDTQYF; DNA: TGCAGTGCCACGACCGGGACTAGCGGGTTCAGGGATACGCAGTATTTT; D: TRBD2; size: .; J: TRBJ2-3; V: TRBV20-1
CDR3: CATSTRLAGPNGQFF; DNA: TGTGCCACCAGCACCAGACTAGCGGGGCCTAATGGGCAGTTCTTC; D: TRBD2; size: .; J: TRBJ2-1; V: TRBV15
CDR3: CASSSLDRPYEQYF; DNA: TGTGCCAGCAGCTCCTTGGACAGACCCTACGAGCAGTACTTC; D: .; size: few; J: TRBJ2-7; V: TRBV7-2
CDR3: CASSQDRPGGGYTF; DNA: TGTGCCAGCAGCCAAGATCGACCGGGAGGCGGCTACACCTTC; D: .; size: .; J: TRBJ1-2; V: TRBV4-2
CDR3: CSPTGGAEQFF; DNA: TGCAGCCCAACAGGGGGTGCTGAGCAGTTCTTC; D: TRBD1; size: .; J: TRBJ2-1; V: TRBV29-1
CDR3: CATSERGVVGLEQFF; DNA: TGTGCCACCAGCGAGAGGGGGGTGGTCGGGCTTGAGCAGTTCTTC; D: .; size: .; J: TRBJ2-1; V: TRBV15
CDR3: CSARGSLYNEQFF; DNA: TGCAGTGCTAGAGGTTCCCTATACAATGAGCAGTTCTTC; D: .; size: .; J: TRBJ2-1; V: TRBV20-1
CDR3: CASSPAKETQYF; DNA: TGTGCCAGCTCACCGGCGAAAGAGACCCAGTACTTC; D: .; size: few; J: TRBJ2-5; V: TRBV18
CDR3: CASSPVTAYSRAGYTF; DNA: TGTGCCAGCAGCCCAGTGACAGCCTATTCCCGGGCTGGCTACACCTTC; D: .; size: .; J: TRBJ1-2; V: TRBV5-5
CDR3: CSARPSGRYEQYF; DNA: TGCAGTGCTAGACCTAGCGGCCGCTACGAGCAGTACTTC; D: TRBD2; size: few; J: TRBJ2-7; V: TRBV20-1
CDR3: CSTREGGTYEQYF; DNA: TGCAGTACTAGAGAGGGCGGGACCTACGAGCAGTACTTC; D: .; size: .; J: TRBJ2-7; V: TRBV20-1
CDR3: CASSQVGDTGETQYF; DNA: TGTGCCAGCAGCCAAGTGGGGGACACAGGGGAGACCCAGTACTTC; D: .; size: .; J: TRBJ2-5; V: TRBV4-2
CDR3: CASGPYEDEQYF; DNA: TGTGCCAGCGGCCCTTATGAGGACGAGCAGTACTTC; D: .; size: .; J: TRBJ2-7; V: TRBV3-1
CDR3: CASSFGGSANEQFF; DNA: TGTGCCAGCAGTTTCGGCGGGAGCGCCAATGAGCAGTTCTTC; D: TRBD2; size: .; J: TRBJ2-1; V: TRBV12-3/TRBV12-4
CDR3: CASSFTSGLGPDTQYF; DNA: TGTGCCAGCAGTTTCACTAGCGGACTAGGCCCAGATACGCAGTATTTT; D: TRBD2; size: .; J: TRBJ2-3; V: TRBV6-5
CDR3: CASSYSGGYSTNEKLFF; DNA: TGTGCCAGCAGTTACTCGGGAGGATATTCAACTAATGAAAAACTGTTTTTT; D: .; size: .; J: TRBJ1-4; V: TRBV6-5
CDR3: CAVRDRDSSYEQYF; DNA: TGTGCCGTCAGGGATCGGGACAGCTCCTACGAGCAGTACTTC; D: TRBD1; size: once; J: TRBJ2-7; V: TRBV10-3
CDR3: CSAIGILTAYNEQFF; DNA: TGCAGTGCGATTGGGATTTTGACAGCTTACAATGAGCAGTTCTTC; D: .; size: .; J: TRBJ2-1; V: TRBV20-1
CDR3: CASSLPGPSYNEQFF; DNA: TGTGCCAGCAGCTTACCGGGGCCTTCCTACAATGAGCAGTTCTTC; D: .; size: few; J: TRBJ2-1; V: TRBV5-6
CDR3: CASNGLPQETQFF; DNA: TGTGCCAGCAACGGACTACCTCAAGAGACCCAGTTCTTC; D: .; size: .; J: TRBJ2-1; V: TRBV2
CDR3: CSASSGSRGTDTQYF; DNA: TGCAGTGCTAGCTCAGGGTCCAGGGGCACAGATACGCAGTATTTT; D: .; size: few; J: TRBJ2-3; V: TRBV20-1
CDR3: CASSLGARSKSGQLSYEQYF; DNA: TGTGCCAGCAGTTTGGGGGCAAGGTCCAAGAGCGGACAGCTCTCCTACGAGCAGTACTTC; D: .; size: .; J: TRBJ2-7; V: TRBV28
CDR3: CASRPTGDEQFF; DNA: TGTGCCAGCAGGCCGACTGGCGATGAGCAGTTCTTC; D: .; size: .; J: TRBJ2-1; V: TRBV12-3/TRBV12-4
CDR3: CASSLLRSGANVLTF; DNA: TGTGCCAGCAGCTTGCTGAGATCTGGGGCCAACGTCCTGACTTTC; D: .; size: few; J: TRBJ2-6; V: TRBV5-6
CDR3: CSVDTRTDTQYF; DNA: TGCAGCGTTGATACCCGCACAGATACGCAGTATTTT; D: .; size: .; J: TRBJ2-3; V: TRBV29-1
CDR3: CSAEGSSGANVLTF; DNA: TGCAGTGCGGAAGGGAGCTCTGGGGCCAACGTCCTGACTTTC; D: .; size: .; J: TRBJ2-6; V: TRBV20-1
CDR3: CASSYSRMAANTGELFF; DNA: TGTGCCAGCAGTTACTCGAGGATGGCAGCGAACACCGGGGAGCTGTTTTTT; D: .; size: .; J: TRBJ2-2; V: TRBV6-5
CDR3: CASSLRDGSTGELFF; DNA: TGTGCCAGCAGCTTAAGGGACGGAAGCACCGGGGAGCTGTTTTTT; D: .; size: .; J: TRBJ2-2; V: TRBV7-9
CDR3: CSVETRVGFHGYTF; DNA: TGCAGCGTTGAAACTCGGGTGGGGTTTCATGGCTACACCTTC; D: .; size: .; J: TRBJ1-2; V: TRBV29-1
CDR3: CASSPRGVTSSYEQYF; DNA: TGTGCCAGCAGTCCTAGGGGGGTTACAAGCTCCTACGAGCAGTACTTC; D: .; size: .; J: TRBJ2-7; V: TRBV6-5
CDR3: CSGGLLIGDTQYF; DNA: TGCAGCGGGGGACTTCTTATCGGAGATACGCAGTATTTT; D: .; size: .; J: TRBJ2-3; V: TRBV29-1
CDR3: CSSVPPDTQYF; DNA: TGCAGCTCCGTCCCCCCAGATACGCAGTATTTT; D: .; size: .; J: TRBJ2-3; V: TRBV29-1
CDR3: CSVKRVNTEAFF; DNA: TGCAGTGTAAAAAGAGTGAACACCGAAGCTTTCTTT; D: .; size: .; J: TRBJ1-1; V: TRBV29-1
CDR3: CASSQVSGGRPTEAFF; DNA: TGTGCCAGCAGCCAAGTTTCGGGGGGCCGACCCACTGAAGCTTTCTTT; D: .; size: .; J: TRBJ1-1; V: TRBV3-1
CDR3: CASSSGQALSYEQYF; DNA: TGCGCCAGCAGCTCGGGACAGGCCCTCTCCTACGAGCAGTACTTC; D: TRBD1; size: once; J: TRBJ2-7; V: TRBV5-1
CDR3: CASSFLQGDGYTF; DNA: TGTGCCAGCAGCTTCCTACAGGGCGATGGCTACACCTTC; D: .; size: .; J: TRBJ1-2; V: TRBV11-2
CDR3: CASSAGHQETQYF; DNA: TGTGCCAGCAGCGCGGGTCACCAAGAGACCCAGTACTTC; D: .; size: .; J: TRBJ2-5; V: TRBV7-3
CDR3: CATKGRGDSSYEQYF; DNA: TGTGCCACCAAAGGACGAGGGGACAGTTCCTACGAGCAGTACTTC; D: TRBD1; size: .; J: TRBJ2-7; V: TRBV15
CDR3: CSVASPGIFYTGELFF; DNA: TGCAGCGTTGCTTCGCCAGGCATTTTTTACACCGGGGAGCTGTTTTTT; D: .; size: .; J: TRBJ2-2; V: TRBV29-1
CDR3: CASSYAVDSKYGYTF; DNA: TGTGCCAGCAGTTACGCTGTCGACAGCAAATATGGCTACACCTTC; D: .; size: .; J: TRBJ1-2; V: TRBV6-6
CDR3: CASSLIGDWFYEQYF; DNA: TGTGCCAGCAGTTTAATCGGGGACTGGTTTTACGAGCAGTACTTC; D: .; size: .; J: TRBJ2-7; V: TRBV28
CDR3: CASSPMKPGQGAYNSPLHF; DNA: TGTGCCAGCAGCCCAATGAAACCGGGACAGGGGGCCTATAATTCACCCCTCCACTTT; D: TRBD1; size: .; J: TRBJ1-6; V: TRBV9
CDR3: CASSEDRGLGGYTF; DNA: TGCGCCAGCAGTGAGGACAGGGGGCTAGGCGGCTACACCTTC; D: TRBD1; size: .; J: TRBJ1-2; V: TRBV5-1